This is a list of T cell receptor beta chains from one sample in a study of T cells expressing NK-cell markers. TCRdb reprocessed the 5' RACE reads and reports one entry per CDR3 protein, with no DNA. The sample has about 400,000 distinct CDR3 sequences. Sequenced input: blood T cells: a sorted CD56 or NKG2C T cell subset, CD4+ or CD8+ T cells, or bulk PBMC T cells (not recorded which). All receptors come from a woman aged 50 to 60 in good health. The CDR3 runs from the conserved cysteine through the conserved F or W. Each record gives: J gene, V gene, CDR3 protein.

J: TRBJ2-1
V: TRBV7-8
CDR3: CASSSKLAATPNEQFF

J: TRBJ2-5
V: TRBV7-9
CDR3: CASSLRVQETQYF

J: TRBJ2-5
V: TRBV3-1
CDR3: CASSQALWREGKGETQYF

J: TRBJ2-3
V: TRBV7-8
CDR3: CASNLLTGTSVHTQYF

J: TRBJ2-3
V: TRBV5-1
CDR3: CASSPRDGPSQYF

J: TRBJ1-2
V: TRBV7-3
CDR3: CASSLSSGGKGYTF

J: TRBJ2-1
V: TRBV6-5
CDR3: CAYTLAGVNEQFF

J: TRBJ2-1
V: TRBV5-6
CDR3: CASSLDPPGLAYSNEQFF

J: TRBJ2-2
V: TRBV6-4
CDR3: CASSAGTGETGELFF

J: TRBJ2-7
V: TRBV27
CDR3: CASSFLGGHEQYF

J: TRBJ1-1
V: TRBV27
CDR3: CASRAGTGLLVTEAFF

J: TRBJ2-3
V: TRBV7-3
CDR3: CASSRTPGGGGGTDTQYF

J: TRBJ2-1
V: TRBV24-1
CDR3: CATSHTGSSYNEQFF

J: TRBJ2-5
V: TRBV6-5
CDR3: CASSPGRWYQETQYF

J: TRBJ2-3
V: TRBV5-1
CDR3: CASSEGLGGGDTQYF

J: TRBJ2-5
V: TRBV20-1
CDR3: CSAGGFETQYF

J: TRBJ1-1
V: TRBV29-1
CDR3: CSVTLRGPLHTEAFF

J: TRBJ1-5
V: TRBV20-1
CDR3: CSALRGQRNQPQHF

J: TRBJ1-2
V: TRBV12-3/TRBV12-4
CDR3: CASSYLRVWGYTF

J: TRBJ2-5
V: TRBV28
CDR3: CASSPGGPGVEETQYF

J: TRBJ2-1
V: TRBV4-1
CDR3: CASSHSGREGIRKQFF

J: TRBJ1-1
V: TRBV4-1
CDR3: CASSQASDPNTEAFF

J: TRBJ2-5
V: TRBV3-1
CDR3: CASSQVREGWKETQYF

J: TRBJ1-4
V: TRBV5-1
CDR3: CASSRSRGFFNEKLFF

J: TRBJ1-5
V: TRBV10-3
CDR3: CAINSRVGACGVQPQHF

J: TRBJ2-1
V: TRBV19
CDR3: CASSPTSGSYEQFF

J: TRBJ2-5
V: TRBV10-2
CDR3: CASTLAGRETQYF

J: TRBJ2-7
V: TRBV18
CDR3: CASSPGQGPYEQYF

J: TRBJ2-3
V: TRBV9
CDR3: CASSVRPQSTDTQYF

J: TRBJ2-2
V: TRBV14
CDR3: CASSQLSPWTVLSGELFF

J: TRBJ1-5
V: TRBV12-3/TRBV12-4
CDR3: CASSLGPGQAGYQPQHF